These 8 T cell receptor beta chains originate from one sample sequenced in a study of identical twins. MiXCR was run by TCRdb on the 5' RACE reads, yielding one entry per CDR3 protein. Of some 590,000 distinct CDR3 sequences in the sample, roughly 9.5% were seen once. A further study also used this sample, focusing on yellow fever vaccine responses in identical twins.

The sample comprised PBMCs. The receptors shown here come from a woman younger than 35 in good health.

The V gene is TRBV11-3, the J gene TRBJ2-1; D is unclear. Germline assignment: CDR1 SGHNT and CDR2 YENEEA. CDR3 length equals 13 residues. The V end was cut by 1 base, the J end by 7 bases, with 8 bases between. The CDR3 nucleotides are TGTGCCAGCAGCTTAGGATCAGCAAATGAGCAGTTCTTC. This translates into CASSLGSANEQFF.

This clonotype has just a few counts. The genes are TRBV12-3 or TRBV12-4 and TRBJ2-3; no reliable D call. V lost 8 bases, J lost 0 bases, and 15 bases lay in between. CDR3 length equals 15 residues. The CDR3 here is CASSRRPPSTDTQYF. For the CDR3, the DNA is TGTGCCAGCTCCAGGCGCCCTCCTAGCACAGATACGCAGTATTTT.

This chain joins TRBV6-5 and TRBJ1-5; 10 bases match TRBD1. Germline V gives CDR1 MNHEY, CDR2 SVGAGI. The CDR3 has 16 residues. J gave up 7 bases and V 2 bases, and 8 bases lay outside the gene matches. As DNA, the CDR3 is TGTGCCAGCAGTTACCCCGACAGGGGGCGCGGGCAGCCCCAGCATTTT. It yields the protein CASSYPDRGRGQPQHF.

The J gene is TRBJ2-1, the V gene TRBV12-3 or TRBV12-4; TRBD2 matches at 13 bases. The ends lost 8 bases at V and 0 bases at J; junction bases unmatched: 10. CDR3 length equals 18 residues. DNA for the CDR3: TGTGCCAGCGTTGGAGGGACTAGCGGGATGAGCTCCTACAATGAGCAGTTCTTC. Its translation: CASVGGTSGMSSYNEQFF.

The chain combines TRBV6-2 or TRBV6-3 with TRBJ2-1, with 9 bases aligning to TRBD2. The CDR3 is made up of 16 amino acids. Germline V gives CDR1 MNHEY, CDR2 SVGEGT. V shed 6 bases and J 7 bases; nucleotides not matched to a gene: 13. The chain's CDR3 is CASSNRASGVMNEQFF. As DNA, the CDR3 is TGTGCCAGCAGCAACCGAGCTAGCGGGGTTATGAATGAGCAGTTCTTC.

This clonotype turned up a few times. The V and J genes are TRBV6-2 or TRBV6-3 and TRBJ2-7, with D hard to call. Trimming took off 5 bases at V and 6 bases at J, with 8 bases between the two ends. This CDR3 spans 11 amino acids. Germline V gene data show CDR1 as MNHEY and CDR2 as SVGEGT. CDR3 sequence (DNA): TGTGCCAGCAGTGGCTCTAGCGAGCAGTACTTC. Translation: CASSGSSEQYF.

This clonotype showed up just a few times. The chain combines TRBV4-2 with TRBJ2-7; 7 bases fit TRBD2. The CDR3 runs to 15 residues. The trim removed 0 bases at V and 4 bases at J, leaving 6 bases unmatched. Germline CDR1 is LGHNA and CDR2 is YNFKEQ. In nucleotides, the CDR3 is TGTGCCAGCAGCCAAGAACCGGGACTACATTACGAGCAGTACTTC. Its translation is CASSQEPGLHYEQYF.

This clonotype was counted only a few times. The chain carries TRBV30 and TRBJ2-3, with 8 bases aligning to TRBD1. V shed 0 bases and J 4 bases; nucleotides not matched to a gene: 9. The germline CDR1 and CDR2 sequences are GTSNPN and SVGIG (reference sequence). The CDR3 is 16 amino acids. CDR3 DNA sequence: TGTGCCTGGAGTGTAACTAGGACAGGGAGGCCAGATACGCAGTATTTT. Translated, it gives CAWSVTRTGRPDTQYF.